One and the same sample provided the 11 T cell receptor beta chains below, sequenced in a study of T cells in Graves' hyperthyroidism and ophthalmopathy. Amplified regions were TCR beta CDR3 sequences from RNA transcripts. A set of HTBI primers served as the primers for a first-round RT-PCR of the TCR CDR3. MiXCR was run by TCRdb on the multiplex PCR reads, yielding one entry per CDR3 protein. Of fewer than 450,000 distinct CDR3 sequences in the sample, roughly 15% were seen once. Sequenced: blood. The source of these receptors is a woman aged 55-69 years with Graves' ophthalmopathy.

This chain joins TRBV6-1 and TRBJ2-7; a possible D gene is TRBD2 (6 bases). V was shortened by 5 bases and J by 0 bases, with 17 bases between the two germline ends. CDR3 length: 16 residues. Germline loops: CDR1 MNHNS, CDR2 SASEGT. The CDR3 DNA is TGTGCCAGCAGTCCCCCGACTAGGGCTAGCTCCTACGAGCAGTACTTC. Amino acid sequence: CASSPPTRASSYEQYF.

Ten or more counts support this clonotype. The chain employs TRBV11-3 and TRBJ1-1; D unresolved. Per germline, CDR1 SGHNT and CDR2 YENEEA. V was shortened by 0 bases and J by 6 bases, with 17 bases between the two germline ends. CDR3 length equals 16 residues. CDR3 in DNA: TGTGCCAGCAGCTTAGACGGGCGAGAGGGTCGGTCTGAAGCTTTCTTT. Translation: CASSLDGREGRSEAFF.

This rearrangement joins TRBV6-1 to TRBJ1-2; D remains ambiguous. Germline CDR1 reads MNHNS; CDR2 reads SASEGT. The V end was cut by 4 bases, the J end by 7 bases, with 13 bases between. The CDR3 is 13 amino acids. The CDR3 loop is CASSGSLSGGYTF. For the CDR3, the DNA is TGTGCCAGCAGTGGCAGCCTAAGCGGTGGCTACACCTTC.

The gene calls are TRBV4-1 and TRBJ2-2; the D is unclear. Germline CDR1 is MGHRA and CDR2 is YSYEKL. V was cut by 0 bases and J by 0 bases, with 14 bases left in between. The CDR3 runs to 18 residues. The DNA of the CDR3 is TGCGCCAGCAGCCAAGAATTGGCGCGGCACACGAACACCGGGGAGCTGTTTTTT. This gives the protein CASSQELARHTNTGELFF.

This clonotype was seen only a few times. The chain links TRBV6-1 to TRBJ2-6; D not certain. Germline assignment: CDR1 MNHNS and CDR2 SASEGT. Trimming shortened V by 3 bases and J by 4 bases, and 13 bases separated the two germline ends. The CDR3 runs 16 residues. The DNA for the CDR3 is TGTGCCAGCAGTGATCGGGTTGGTTACGGGGCCAACGTCCTGACTTTC. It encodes CASSDRVGYGANVLTF.

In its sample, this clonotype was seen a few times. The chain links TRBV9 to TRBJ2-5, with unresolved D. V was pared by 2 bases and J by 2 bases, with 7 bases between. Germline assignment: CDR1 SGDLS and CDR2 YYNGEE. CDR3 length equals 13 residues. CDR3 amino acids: CASSVAEQETQYF. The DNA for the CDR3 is TGTGCCAGCAGCGTCGCAGAACAAGAGACCCAGTACTTC.

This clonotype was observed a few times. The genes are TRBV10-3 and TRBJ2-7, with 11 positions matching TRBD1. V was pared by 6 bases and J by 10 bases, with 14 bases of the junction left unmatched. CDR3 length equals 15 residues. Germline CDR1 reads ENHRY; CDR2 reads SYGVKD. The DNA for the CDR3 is TGTGCCATCAGGCCCGGGACAGGGGGGAAGGGGGGTCAGTACTTC. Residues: CAIRPGTGGKGGQYF.

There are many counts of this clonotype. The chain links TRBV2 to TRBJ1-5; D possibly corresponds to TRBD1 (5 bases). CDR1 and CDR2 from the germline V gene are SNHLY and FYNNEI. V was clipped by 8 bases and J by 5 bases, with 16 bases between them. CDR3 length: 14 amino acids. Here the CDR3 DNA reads TGTGCCAGCGAGCCGGGTAGGGGATATCAGCCCCAGCATTTT. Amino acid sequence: CASEPGRGYQPQHF.

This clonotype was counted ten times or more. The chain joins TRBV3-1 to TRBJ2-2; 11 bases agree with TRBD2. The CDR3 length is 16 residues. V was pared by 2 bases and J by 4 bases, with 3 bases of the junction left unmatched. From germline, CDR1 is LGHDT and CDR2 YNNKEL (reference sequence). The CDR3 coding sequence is TGTGCCAGCAGCCAAAGGGGGACTAGCGGCACCGGGGAGCTGTTTTTT. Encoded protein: CASSQRGTSGTGELFF. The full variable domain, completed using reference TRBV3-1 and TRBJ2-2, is DTAVSQTPKYLVTQMGNDKSIKCEQNLGHDTMYWYKQDSKKFLKIMFSYNNKELIINETVPNRFSPKSPDKAHLNLHINSLELGDSAVYFCASSQRGTSGTGELFFGEGSRLTVL.

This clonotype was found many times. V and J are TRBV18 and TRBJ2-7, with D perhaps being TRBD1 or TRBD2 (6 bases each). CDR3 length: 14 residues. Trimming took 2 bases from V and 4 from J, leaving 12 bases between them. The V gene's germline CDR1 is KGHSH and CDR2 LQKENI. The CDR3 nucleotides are TGTGCCAGCTCACCAGGAGGGGGTAGATACGAGCAGTACTTC. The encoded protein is CASSPGGGRYEQYF.

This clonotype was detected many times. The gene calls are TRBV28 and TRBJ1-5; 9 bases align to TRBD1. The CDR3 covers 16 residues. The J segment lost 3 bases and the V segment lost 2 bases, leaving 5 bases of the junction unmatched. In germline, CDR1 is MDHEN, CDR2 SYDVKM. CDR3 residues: CASSLGTGKLNQPQHF. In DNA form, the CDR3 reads TGTGCCAGCAGTTTAGGGACAGGGAAACTCAATCAGCCCCAGCATTTT.